This T cell receptor beta chain was obtained from a study of breast tumors, draining lymph nodes, adjacent tissues. Samples came from axillary lymph nodes draining the breast cancer. The study's findings and limits: That most tumor T cells come from lymph nodes remained unproven. Data fit most tumor T cells coming from lymph node, expanding in tumor. Compared with lymph nodes, tumors were less diverse; compared with nontumor tissue, more. Compared with basal-like, luminal-like tumors shared significantly more repertoire with nontumor tissue.

CDR1 and CDR2 from the germline V gene are ENHRY and SYGVKD. The CDR3 runs to 16 residues. TCRdb used MiXCR to reprocess the multiplex PCR reads, holding one entry per CDR3 protein. The data contain tens of thousands of distinct CDR3 sequences, over 25% of them singletons. Of note for this clonotype: The antigen is undetermined. Compared with germline, one end of the junction differs, possibly owing to a read error.

The sample consisted of axillary lymph node tissue. The V gene is TRBV10-3, the J gene TRBJ2-7; D possibly corresponds to TRBD1 (5 bases). The receptor was derived from a female donor with breast cancer. Some clones in this sample may be carry-over from other donors' samples. CDR3 residues: CAIGESTDSRPYERYF. CDR3 coding DNA: TGTGCCATCGGTGAGTCGACCGACAGCAGGCCCTACGAGCGGTACTTC.